This T cell receptor beta chain was found in a study of blood T cell repertoires in COVID-19. Clones were read by immunoSEQ multiplex PCR, and TCRdb kept only the in-frame ones, dropping some. Among 350,000 to 450,000 clones listed, around 86% were seen once. The sequencing sample was made of PBMCs or T cells enriched from blood (not recorded which). This TCR was recovered from a woman aged 45-65 years who had recovered from COVID-19.

The CDR3 nucleotides are TGTGCCAGCCTCCCTGGGGCCGCGGTCGGAAAACTGTTTTTT. This translates into CASLPGAAVGKLFF. This chain joins TRBV2 and TRBJ1-4; the D gene is possibly TRBD1 (5 bases). The V end lost 8 bases, the J end lost 10 bases, and 20 bases lay between the germline ends. The CDR3 is 14 amino acids. In germline, CDR1 is SNHLY, CDR2 FYNNEI.